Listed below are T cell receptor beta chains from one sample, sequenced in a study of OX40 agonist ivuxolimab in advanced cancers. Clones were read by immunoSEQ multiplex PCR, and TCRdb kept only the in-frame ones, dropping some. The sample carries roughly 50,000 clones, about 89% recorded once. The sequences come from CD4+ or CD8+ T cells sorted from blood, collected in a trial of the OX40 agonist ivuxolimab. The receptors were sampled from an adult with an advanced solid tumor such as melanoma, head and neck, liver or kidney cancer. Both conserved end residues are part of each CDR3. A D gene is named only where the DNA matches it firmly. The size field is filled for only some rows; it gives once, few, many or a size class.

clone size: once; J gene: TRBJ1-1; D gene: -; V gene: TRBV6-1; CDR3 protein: CASSEEMGRVMNTEAFF; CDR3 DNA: TGTGCCAGCAGTGAAGAGATGGGCAGGGTTATGAACACTGAAGCTTTCTTT
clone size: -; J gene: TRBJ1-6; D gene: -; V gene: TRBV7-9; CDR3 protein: CASSLVSNNSPLHF; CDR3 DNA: TGTGCCAGCAGCTTAGTCAGCAATAATTCACCCCTCCACTTT
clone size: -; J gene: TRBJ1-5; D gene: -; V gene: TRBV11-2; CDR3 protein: CASSGRGESNQPQHF; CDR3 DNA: TGTGCCAGCAGCGGAAGGGGGGAGTCTAATCAGCCCCAGCATTTT
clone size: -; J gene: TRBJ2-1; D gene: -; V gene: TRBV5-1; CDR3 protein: CASNPNSYNEQFF; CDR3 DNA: TGCGCCAGCAACCCTAACAGCTACAATGAGCAGTTCTTC
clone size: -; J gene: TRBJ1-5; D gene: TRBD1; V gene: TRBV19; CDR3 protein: CASSIRLDRGDQPQHF; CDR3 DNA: TGTGCCAGTAGTATTCGACTCGACAGGGGGGATCAGCCCCAGCATTTT
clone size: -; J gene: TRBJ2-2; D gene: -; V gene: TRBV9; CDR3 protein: CASSVESRGATSGELFF; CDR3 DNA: TGTGCCAGCAGCGTAGAGTCCAGGGGTGCTACCTCCGGGGAGCTGTTTTTT
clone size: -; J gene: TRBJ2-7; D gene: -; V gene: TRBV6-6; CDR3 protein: CASSPFAALRGEQYF; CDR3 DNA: TGTGCCAGCAGCCCCTTTGCTGCACTAAGAGGCGAGCAGTACTTC
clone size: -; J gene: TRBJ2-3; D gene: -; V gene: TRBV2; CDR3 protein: CASRGGTDVDTQYF; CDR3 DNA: TGTGCCAGCCGGGGTGGGACCGACGTGGATACGCAGTATTTT
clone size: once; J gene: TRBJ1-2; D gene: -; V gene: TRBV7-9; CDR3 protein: CASSLGQGNYGYTF; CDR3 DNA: TGTGCCAGCAGCTTAGGGCAGGGGAACTATGGCTACACCTTC
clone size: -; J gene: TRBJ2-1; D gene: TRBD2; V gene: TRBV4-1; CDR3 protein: CASSPRTSGNLNEQFF; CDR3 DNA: TGCGCCAGCAGCCCACGGACTAGCGGGAATCTAAATGAGCAGTTCTTC
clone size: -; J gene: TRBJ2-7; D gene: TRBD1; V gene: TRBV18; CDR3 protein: CASSPGQGAYEQYF; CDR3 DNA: TGTGCCAGCTCACCCGGGCAGGGGGCCTACGAGCAGTACTTC
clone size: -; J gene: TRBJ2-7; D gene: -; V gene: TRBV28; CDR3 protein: CASSSGRGGGEQYF; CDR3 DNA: TGTGCCAGCAGTTCAGGCCGGGGAGGGGGCGAGCAGTACTTC
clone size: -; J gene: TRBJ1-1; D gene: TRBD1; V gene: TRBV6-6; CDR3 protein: CASSYPDRVDTEAFF; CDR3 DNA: TGTGCCAGCAGTTACCCAGACAGGGTTGACACTGAAGCTTTCTTT
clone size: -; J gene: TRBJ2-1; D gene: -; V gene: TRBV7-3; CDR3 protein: CASSPGTGNEQFF; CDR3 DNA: TGTGCCAGCAGCCCCGGTACGGGCAATGAGCAGTTCTTC
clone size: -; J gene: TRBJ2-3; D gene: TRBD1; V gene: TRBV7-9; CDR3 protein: CASSPDGTESRDTQYF; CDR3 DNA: TGTGCCAGCAGCCCCGACGGGACAGAGAGTAGAGATACGCAGTATTTT
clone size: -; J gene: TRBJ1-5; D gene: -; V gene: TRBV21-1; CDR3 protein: CASSFPSGDISNQPQHF; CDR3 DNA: TGTGCCAGCAGCTTCCCCTCGGGAGATATTAGCAATCAGCCCCAGCATTTT
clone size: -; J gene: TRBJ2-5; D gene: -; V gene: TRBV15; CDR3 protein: CATSPPRRGVRETQYF; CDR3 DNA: TGTGCCACCAGCCCCCCTCGGCGGGGCGTACGGGAGACCCAGTACTTC
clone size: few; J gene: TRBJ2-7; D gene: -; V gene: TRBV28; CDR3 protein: CASSFGQTGYEQYF; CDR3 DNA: TGTGCCAGCAGTTTCGGGCAGACAGGCTACGAGCAGTACTTC
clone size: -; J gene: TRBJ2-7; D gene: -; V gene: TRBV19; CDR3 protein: CASSTTESYEQYF; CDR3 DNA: TGTGCCAGTAGTACGACAGAGAGCTACGAGCAGTACTTC
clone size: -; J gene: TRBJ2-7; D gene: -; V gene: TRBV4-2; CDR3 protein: CASSQEGTPHEQYF; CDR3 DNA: TGTGCCAGCAGCCAAGAAGGGACCCCTCACGAGCAGTACTTC
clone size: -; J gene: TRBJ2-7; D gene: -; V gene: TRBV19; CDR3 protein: CASSIEGQGLYEQYF; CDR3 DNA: TGTGCCAGTAGTATAGAGGGGCAGGGTCTCTACGAGCAGTACTTC
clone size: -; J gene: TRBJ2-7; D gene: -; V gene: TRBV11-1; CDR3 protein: CASSLASSSSYEQYF; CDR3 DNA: TGTGCCAGCAGCTTAGCGAGCAGTAGCTCCTACGAGCAGTACTTC